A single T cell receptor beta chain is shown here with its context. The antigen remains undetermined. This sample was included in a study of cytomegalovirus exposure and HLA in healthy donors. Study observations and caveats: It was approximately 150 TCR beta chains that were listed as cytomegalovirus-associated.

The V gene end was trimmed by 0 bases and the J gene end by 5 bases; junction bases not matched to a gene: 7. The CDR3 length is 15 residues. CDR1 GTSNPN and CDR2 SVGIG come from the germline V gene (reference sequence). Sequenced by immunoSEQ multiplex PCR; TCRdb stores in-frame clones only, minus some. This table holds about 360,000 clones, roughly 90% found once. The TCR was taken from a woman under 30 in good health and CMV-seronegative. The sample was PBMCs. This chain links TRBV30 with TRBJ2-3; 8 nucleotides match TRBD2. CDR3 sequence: CAWSVAGALKDTQYF. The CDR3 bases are TGTGCCTGGAGTGTAGCGGGGGCGCTAAAAGATACGCAGTATTTT.